The clone carrying this T cell receptor (beta chain) was counted ten times or more. The CDR3 is made up of 21 amino acids. Germline V CDR1 and CDR2: SGHTA, FQGNSA. J lost 9 bases, V lost 3 bases, and 30 bases had no gene match. The data belong to a study of T cell repertoires in cytomegalovirus infection. Turning to the study itself: TCR beta signatures that were public indicated CMV infection and matching HLA type.

MiXCR, run by TCRdb on the reads, gives a single entry per CDR3 protein. The repertoire holds around 450,000 distinct CDR3 sequences, with around 10% as singletons. The rearrangement joins TRBV7-2 to TRBJ2-5; 8 positions match TRBD2. Sequenced: PBMCs. This TCR derives from a human donor in good health (CMV status not recorded). Some clones in this sample may be carry-over from other donors' samples. The CDR3 is CASSLTGGGLARGGYARAQYF. The CDR3 DNA reads TGTGCCAGCAGCTTGACCGGGGGGGGACTTGCTAGGGGAGGGTATGCCAGGGCCCAGTACTTC.